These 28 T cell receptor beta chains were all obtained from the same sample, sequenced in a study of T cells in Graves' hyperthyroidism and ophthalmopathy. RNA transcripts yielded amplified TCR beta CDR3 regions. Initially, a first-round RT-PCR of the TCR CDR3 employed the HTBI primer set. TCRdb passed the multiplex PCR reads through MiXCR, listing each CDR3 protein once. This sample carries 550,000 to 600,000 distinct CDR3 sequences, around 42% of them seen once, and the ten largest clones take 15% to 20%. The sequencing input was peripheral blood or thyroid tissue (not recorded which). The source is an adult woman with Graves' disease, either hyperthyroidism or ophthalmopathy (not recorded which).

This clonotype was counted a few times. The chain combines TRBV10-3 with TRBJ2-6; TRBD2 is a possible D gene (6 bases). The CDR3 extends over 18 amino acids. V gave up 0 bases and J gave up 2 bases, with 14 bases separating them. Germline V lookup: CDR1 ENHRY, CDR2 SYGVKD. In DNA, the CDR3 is TGTGCCATCAGTGAGTCACGGGGAGGCGGCCCTGGGGCCAACGTCCTGACTTTC. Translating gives CAISESRGGGPGANVLTF.

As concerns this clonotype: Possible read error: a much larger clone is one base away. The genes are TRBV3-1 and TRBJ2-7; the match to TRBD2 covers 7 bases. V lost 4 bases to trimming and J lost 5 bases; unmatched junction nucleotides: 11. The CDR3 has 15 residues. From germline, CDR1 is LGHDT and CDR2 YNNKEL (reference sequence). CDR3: CASSRPRTSVHEQYF. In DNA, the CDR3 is TGTGCCAGCAGCCGCCCCAGGACTAGTGTCCACGAGCAGTACTTC.

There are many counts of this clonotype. CDR3 DNA: TGTGCCAGCAGCGCTGGGGTCGGTCAGCCCCAGCATTTT. It yields the protein CASSAGVGQPQHF. The V gene is TRBV7-3, the J gene TRBJ1-5; no definite D call. Trimming removed 5 bases from V and 6 bases from J, with 11 bases in between. In germline, CDR1 is SGHTA, CDR2 FQGTGA. The CDR3 is made up of 13 amino acids.

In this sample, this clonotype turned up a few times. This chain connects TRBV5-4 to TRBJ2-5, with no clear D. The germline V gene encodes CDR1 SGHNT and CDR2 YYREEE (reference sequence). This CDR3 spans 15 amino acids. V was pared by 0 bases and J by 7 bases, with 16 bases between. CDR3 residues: CASSLGNGYKGTQYF. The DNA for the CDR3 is TGTGCCAGCAGCTTGGGGAACGGGTATAAGGGGACCCAGTACTTC.

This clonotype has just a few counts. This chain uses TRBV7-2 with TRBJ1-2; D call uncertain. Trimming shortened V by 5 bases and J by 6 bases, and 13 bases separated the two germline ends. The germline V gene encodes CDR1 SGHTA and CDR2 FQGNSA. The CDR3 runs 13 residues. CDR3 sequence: CASSLDSRNGYTF. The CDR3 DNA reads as TGTGCCAGCAGCCTGGACTCCAGGAATGGCTACACCTTC.

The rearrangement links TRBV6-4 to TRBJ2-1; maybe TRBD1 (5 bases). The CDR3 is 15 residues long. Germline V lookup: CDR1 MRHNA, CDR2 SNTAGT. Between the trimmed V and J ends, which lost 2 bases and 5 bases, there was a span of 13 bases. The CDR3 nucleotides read TGTGCCAGCAGTGACCTACCAAGGGGTCACAATGAGCAGTTCTTC. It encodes CASSDLPRGHNEQFF.

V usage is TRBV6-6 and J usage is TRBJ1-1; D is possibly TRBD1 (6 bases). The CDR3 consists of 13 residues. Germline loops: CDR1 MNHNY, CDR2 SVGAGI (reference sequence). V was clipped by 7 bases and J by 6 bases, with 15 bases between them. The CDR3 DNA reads TGTGCCAGCAACCTTGGGGGGGCTGCTGAAGCTTTCTTT. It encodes CASNLGGAAEAFF.

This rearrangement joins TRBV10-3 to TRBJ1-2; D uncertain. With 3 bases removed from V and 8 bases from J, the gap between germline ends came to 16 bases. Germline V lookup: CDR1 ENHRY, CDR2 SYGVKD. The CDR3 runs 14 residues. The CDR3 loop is CAISEGLLTNGYTF. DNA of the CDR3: TGTGCCATCAGTGAAGGCCTACTCACTAACGGCTACACCTTC.

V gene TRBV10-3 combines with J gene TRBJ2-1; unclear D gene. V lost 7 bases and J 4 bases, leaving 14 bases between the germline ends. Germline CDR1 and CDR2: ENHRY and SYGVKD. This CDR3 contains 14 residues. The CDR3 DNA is TGTGCCATCACCAACCCCCACACATACAATGAGCAGTTCTTC. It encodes CAITNPHTYNEQFF.

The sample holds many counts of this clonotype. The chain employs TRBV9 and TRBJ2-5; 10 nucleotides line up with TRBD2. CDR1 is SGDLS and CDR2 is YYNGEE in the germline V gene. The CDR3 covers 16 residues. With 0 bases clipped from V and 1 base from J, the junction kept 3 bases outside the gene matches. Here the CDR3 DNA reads TGTGCCAGCAGCGTAGGGGCTAGCGGGAGCCAAGAGACCCAGTACTTC. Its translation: CASSVGASGSQETQYF.

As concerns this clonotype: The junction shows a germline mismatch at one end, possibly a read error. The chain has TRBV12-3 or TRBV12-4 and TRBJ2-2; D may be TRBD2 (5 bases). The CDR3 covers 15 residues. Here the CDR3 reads CAISDDAGSPGELFF. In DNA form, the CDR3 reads TGTGCCATCAGTGACGACGCGGGTAGTCCCGGGGAGCTGTTTTTT.

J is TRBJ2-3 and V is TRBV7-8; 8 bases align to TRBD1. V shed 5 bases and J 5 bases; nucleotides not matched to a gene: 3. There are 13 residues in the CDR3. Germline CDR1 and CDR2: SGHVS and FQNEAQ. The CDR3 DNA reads TGTGCCAGCAGCGACAGGGGAGGAGATACGCAGTATTTT. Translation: CASSDRGGDTQYF.

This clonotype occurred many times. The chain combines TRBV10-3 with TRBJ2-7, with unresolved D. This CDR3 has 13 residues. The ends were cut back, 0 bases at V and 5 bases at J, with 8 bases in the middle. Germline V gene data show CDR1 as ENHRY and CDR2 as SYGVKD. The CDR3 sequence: CAISESPEHEQYF. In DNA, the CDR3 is TGTGCCATCAGTGAGTCACCCGAGCACGAGCAGTACTTC.

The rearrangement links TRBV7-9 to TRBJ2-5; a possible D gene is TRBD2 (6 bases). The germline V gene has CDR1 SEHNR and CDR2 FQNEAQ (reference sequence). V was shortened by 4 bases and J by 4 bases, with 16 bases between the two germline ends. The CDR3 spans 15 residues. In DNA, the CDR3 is TGTGCCAGCAGCTCACGGACTACAATAGTAGAGACCCAGTACTTC. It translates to CASSSRTTIVETQYF.

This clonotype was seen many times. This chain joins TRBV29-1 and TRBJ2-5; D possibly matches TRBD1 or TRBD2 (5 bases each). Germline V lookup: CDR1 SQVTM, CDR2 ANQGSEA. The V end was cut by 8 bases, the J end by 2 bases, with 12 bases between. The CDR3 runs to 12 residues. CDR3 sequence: CSSGARQETQYF. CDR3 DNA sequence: TGCAGCTCCGGGGCCAGACAAGAGACCCAGTACTTC.

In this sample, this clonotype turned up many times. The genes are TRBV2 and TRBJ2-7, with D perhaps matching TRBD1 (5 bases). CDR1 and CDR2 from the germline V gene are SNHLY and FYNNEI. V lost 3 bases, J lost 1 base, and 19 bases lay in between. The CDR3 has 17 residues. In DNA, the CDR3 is TGTGCCAGCAGTGATGCGAGACAGACTCAAGTATCCTACGAGCAGTACTTC. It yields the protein CASSDARQTQVSYEQYF.

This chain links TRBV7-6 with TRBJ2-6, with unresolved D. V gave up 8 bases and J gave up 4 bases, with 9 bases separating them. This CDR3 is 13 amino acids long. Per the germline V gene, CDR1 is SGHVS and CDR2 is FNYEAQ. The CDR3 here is CASADPGANVLTF. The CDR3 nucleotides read TGTGCCAGCGCCGATCCCGGGGCCAACGTCCTGACTTTC.

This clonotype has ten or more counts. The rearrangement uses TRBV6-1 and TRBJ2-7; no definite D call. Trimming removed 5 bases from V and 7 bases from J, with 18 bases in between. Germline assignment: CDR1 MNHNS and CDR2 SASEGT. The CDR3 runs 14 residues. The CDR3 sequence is CASSPHGNPKEQYF. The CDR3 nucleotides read TGTGCCAGCAGTCCCCACGGAAACCCCAAGGAGCAGTACTTC.

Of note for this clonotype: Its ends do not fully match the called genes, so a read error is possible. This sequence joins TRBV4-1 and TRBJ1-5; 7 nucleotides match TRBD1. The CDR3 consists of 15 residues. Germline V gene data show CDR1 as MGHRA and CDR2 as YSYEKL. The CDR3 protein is CASSQVRDSSQPQHF. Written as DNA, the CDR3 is TGCGCCAGCAGCCAGGTCCGGGACAGCAGTCAGCCCCAGCATTTT.

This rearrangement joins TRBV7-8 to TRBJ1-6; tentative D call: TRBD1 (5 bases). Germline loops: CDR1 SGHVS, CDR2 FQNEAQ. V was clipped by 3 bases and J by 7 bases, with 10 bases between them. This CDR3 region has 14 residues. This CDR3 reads CASSFRDLNSPLHF. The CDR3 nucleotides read TGTGCCAGCAGCTTCCGGGACCTAAATTCACCCCTCCACTTT.

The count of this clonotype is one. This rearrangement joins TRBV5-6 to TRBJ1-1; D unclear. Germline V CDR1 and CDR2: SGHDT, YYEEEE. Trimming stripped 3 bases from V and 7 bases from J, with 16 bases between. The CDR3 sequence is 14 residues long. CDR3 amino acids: CASSWRGRSNEAFF. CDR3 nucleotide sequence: TGTGCCAGCAGCTGGCGCGGGCGGAGTAATGAAGCTTTCTTT.

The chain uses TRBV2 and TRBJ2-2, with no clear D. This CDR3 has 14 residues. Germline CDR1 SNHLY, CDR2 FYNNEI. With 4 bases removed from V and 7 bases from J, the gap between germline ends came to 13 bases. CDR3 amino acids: CASSGVARGGELFF. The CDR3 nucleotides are TGTGCCAGCAGTGGGGTGGCTAGAGGCGGGGAGCTGTTTTTT.

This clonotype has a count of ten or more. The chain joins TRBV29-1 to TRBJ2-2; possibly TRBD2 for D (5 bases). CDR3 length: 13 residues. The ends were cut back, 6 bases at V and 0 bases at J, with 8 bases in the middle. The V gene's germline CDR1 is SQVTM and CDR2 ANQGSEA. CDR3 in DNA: TGCAGCGTGGATAGCGCGAACACCGGGGAGCTGTTTTTT. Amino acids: CSVDSANTGELFF.

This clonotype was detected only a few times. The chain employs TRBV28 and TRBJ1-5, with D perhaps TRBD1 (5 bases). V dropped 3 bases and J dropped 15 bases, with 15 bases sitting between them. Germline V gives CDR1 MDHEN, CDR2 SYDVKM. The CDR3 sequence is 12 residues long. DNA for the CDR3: TGTGCCAGCAGTTTCCAAGGGGAGCCAAGGCATTTT. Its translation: CASSFQGEPRHF.

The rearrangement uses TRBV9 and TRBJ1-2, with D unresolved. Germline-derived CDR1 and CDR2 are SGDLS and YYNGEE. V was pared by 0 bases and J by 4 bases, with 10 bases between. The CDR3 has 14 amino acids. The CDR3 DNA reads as TGTGCCAGCAGCGTAGGAGGTAAGGGCTATGGCTACACCTTC. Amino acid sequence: CASSVGGKGYGYTF.

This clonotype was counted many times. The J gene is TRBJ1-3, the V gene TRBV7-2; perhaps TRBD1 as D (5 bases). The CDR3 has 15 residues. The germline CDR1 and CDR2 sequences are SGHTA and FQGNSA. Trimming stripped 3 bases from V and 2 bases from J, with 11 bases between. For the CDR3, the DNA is TGTGCCAGCAGCTTGGGAGGGGCGGCTGGAAACACCATATATTTT. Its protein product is CASSLGGAAGNTIYF.

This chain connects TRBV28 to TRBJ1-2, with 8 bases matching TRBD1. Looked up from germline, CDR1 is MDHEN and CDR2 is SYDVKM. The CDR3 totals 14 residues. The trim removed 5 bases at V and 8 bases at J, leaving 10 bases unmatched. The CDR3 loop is CASSLSDRARGYTF. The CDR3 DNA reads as TGTGCCAGCAGTCTCTCGGACAGGGCGAGAGGCTACACCTTC.

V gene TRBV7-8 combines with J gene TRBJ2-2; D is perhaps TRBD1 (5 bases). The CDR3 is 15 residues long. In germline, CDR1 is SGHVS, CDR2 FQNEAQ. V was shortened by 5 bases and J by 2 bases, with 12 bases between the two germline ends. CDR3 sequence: CASSTGLGNTGELFF. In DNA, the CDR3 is TGTGCCAGCAGCACAGGCCTTGGAAACACCGGGGAGCTGTTTTTT.